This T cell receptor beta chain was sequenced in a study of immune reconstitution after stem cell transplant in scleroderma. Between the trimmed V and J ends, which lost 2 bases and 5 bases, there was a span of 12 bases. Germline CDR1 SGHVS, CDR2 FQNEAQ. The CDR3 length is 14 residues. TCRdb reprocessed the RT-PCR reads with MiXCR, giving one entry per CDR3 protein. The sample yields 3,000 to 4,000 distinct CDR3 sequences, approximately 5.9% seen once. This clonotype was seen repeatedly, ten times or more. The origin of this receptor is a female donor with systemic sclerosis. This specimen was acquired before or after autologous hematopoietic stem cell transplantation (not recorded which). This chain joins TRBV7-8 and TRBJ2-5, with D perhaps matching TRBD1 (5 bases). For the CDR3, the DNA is TGTGCCAGCAGCTTAACAGGTCGGCGGGAGACCCAGTACTTC. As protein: CASSLTGRRETQYF.